A selection of T cell receptor beta chains follows, all from one sample in a study of blood T cell repertoires in COVID-19. The protocol was immunoSEQ multiplex PCR, while the TCRdb copy is restricted to in-frame clones and leaves out a portion. The profile shows a few hundred thousand clones, under 90% of them singletons. Sequenced: PBMCs or T cells enriched from blood (not recorded which). The receptors were gathered from a young woman who had recovered from COVID-19. Both conserved end residues are trimmed from each CDR3. Fields, in order: CDR3 protein, V gene, clone size, J gene. Not every row has a clone size; where given, it reads once, few, many or a size class.

ATSDQTLHRGPDNEQF	TRBV24-1	once	TRBJ2-1
ASRRTGPYPEAF	TRBV28	NA	TRBJ1-1
ASSPLDRAGTEAF	TRBV11-2	NA	TRBJ1-1
ASSMARLREGGNTIY	TRBV19	NA	TRBJ1-3
AISDPGQGLKNTIY	TRBV10-3	NA	TRBJ1-3
ASSQDFPTRQGSGTHGYT	TRBV4-1	NA	TRBJ1-2
ASSPRDPTWGYT	TRBV5-6	once	TRBJ1-2
ASSEAGNTQETQY	TRBV10-1	NA	TRBJ2-5
ASSLIGSPLH	TRBV5-4	NA	TRBJ1-6
ATRGTGGTDTQY	TRBV24-1	NA	TRBJ2-3
ASSLTFSYTEAF	TRBV28	NA	TRBJ1-1
ASSVAPPGAGGLYNEQF	TRBV4-1	NA	TRBJ2-1
ASSRDSFDRGYT	TRBV25-1	NA	TRBJ1-2
ASSTDNNQPQH	TRBV5-4	few	TRBJ1-5
ASSDIMGASGNTIY	TRBV6-1	NA	TRBJ1-3